This T cell receptor beta chain was recovered during a study of post-analysis software for immune sequencing data. The ends were cut back, 2 bases at V and 0 bases at J, with 9 bases in the middle. In germline, CDR1 is SGHDT, CDR2 YYEEEE. This CDR3 contains 14 residues. Prepared libraries of TCR beta cDNA carried unique molecular identifiers. Each CDR3 protein is one row after TCRdb ran MiXCR on the PCR reads. The sample includes roughly 600,000 distinct CDR3 sequences, 44% of them seen just once. Points from the study as a whole: Compared with controls, patients had more of about five TRBV segments, including TRBV5-6, TRBV5-1 and TRBV20-1.

Only a few counts were recorded for this clonotype. Its cognate antigen is unknown. Sample: blood. The source of this sequence is a girl between 5 and 17 years old with multiple sclerosis. The chain has TRBV5-6 and TRBJ2-7; tentative D call: TRBD1 (6 bases). The CDR3 DNA sequence: TGTGCCAGCAGCTTTTCAGGGGTCTCCTACGAGCAGTACTTC. This translates into CASSFSGVSYEQYF.